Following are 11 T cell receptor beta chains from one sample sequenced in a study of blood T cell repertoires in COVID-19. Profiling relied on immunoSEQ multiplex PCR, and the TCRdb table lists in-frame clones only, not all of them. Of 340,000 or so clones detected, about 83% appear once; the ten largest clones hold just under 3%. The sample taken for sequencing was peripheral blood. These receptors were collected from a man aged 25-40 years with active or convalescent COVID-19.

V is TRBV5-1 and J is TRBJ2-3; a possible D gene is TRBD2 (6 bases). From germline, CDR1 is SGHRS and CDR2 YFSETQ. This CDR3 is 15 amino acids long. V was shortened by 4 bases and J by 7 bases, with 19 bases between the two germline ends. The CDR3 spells CASSRVARDSHTQYF. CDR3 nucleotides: TGCGCCAGCAGCCGGGTGGCTAGGGACTCGCATACGCAGTATTTT. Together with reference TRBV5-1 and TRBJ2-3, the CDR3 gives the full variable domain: KAGVTQTPRYLIKTRGQQVTLSCSPISGHRSVSWYQQTPGQGLQFLFEYFSETQRNKGNFPGRFSGRQFSNSRSEMNVSTLELGDSALYLCASSRVARDSHTQYFGPGTRLTVL.

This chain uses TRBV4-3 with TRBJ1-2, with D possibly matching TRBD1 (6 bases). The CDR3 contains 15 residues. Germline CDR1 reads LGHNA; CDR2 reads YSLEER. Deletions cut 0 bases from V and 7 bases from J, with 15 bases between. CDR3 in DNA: TGCGCCAGCAGCCAAGATTTAAGGGGGTGGTTTGGCTACACCTTC. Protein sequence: CASSQDLRGWFGYTF.

Here the CDR3 DNA reads TGTGCCAGCAGCCCCGTAGGGGCTGCTAATGAAAAACTGTTTTTT. It is translated as CASSPVGAANEKLFF. The chain uses TRBV7-2 and TRBJ1-4; a possible D gene is TRBD1 (5 bases). The V end lost 5 bases, the J end lost 3 bases, and 13 bases lay between the germline ends. The CDR3 has 15 amino acids. Germline CDR1 SGHTA, CDR2 FQGNSA. Based on the CDR3 plus reference TRBV7-2 and TRBJ1-4, the full variable domain is GAGVSQSPSNKVTEKGKDVELRCDPISGHTALYWYRQSLGQGLEFLIYFQGNSAPDKSGLPSDRFSAERTGGSVSTLTIQRTQQEDSAVYLCASSPVGAANEKLFFGSGTQLSVL.

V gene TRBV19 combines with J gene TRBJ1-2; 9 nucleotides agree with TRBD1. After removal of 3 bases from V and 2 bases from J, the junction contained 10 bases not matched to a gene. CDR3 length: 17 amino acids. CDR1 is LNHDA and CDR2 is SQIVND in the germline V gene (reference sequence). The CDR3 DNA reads TGTGCCAGTAGTATCCCTGGGACAGGGAGAAGAAACTATGGCTACACCTTC. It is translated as CASSIPGTGRRNYGYTF.

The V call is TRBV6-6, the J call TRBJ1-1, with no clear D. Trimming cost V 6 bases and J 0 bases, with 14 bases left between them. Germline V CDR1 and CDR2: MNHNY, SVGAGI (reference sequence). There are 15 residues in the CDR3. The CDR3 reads CASSSRVPLNTEAFF. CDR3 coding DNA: TGTGCCAGCAGCTCCCGGGTGCCCCTGAACACTGAAGCTTTCTTT.

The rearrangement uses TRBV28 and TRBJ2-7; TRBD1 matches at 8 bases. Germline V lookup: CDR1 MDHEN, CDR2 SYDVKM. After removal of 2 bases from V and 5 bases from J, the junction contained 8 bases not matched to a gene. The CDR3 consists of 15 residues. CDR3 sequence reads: CASSLVGTGQNEQYF. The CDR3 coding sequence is TGTGCCAGCAGTTTAGTCGGGACAGGCCAGAACGAGCAGTACTTC.

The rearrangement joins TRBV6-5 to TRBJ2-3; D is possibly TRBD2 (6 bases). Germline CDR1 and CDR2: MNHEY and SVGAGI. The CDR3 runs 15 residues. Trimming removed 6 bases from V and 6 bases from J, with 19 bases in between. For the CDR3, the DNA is TGTGCCAGCAGCCCGGAGGAGACTAGTCGCGATACGCAGTATTTT. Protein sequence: CASSPEETSRDTQYF.

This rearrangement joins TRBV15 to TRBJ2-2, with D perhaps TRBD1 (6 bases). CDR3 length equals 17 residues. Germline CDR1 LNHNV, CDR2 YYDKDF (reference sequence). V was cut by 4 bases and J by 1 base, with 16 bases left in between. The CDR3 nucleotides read TGTGCCACCAGCATCACTCGGGACACTAAGAACACCGGGGAGCTGTTTTTT. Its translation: CATSITRDTKNTGELFF.

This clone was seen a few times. The CDR3 coding sequence is TGTGCCAGCAGCTTAGGCGGGACAGTAGCGAATGAAAAACTGTTTTTT. This sequence encodes CASSLGGTVANEKLFF. The rearrangement links TRBV7-2 to TRBJ1-4, with 7 bases lining up with TRBD1. Germline trimming cut 1 base from V and 5 bases from J; bases unmatched to any gene: 7. This CDR3 is 16 amino acids long. Germline V gene lookup returns CDR1 SGHTA and CDR2 FQGNSA.

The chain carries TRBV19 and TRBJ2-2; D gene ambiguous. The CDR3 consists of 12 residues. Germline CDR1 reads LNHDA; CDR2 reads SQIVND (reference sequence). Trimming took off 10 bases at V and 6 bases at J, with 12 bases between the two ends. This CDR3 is CATQSSPGELFF. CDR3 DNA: TGTGCCACCCAGAGTAGCCCCGGGGAGCTGTTTTTT.

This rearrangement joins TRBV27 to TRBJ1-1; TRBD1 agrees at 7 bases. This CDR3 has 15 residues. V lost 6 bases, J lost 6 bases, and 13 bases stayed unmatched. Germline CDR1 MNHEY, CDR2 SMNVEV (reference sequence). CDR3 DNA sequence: TGTGCCAGCAGGCTACAGGGGCTGTACGGGGCTGAAGCTTTCTTT. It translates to CASRLQGLYGAEAFF.